These T cell receptor beta chains were read from a single sample in a study of response to subunit inactivated influenza vaccine. TCRdb processed the RT-PCR reads anew with MiXCR; each CDR3 protein has one entry. The sample gives around 480,000 distinct CDR3 sequences, approximately 10% of which show up once; approximately 12% is in the top ten. The input for sequencing was PBMCs from blood, taken more than 35 days after vaccination. Receptors originate from a man aged 45-65 years who received an inactivated influenza vaccine. Each CDR3 is given with its conserved first and last residue. The D gene is left open where the match is weak. Only some rows state a clone size, as once, few, many or a class for expanded clones.

CDR3: CAISENGLGNTEAFF
DNA: TGTGCCATCAGTGAAAACGGCTTAGGCAACACTGAAGCTTTCTTT
size: NA
J: TRBJ1-1
length: 15
V: TRBV10-3
D: NA

CDR3: CASSERDRGNPKRPYEQYF
DNA: TGTGCCAGCAGTGAACGGGACAGGGGAAATCCCAAAAGGCCTTACGAGCAGTACTTC
size: few
J: TRBJ2-7
length: 19
V: TRBV25-1
D: TRBD1

CDR3: CASSPHPVPDEQYF
DNA: TGTGCCAGCAGCCCCCATCCCGTCCCCGACGAGCAGTACTTC
size: NA
J: TRBJ2-7
length: 14
V: TRBV7-2
D: NA

CDR3: CASSYAGFQQYF
DNA: TGTGCCAGCAGCTATGCCGGTTTCCAGCAGTACTTC
size: NA
J: TRBJ2-7
length: 12
V: TRBV5-6
D: NA

CDR3: CASNRGNGYTF
DNA: TGTGCCAGCAACAGGGGTAACGGCTACACCTTC
size: NA
J: TRBJ1-2
length: 11
V: TRBV28
D: TRBD1

CDR3: CASSPRTGTDLHF
DNA: TGTGCCAGCAGTCCTAGAACAGGGACCGACCTCCACTTC
size: NA
J: TRBJ2-7
length: 13
V: TRBV6-1
D: NA

CDR3: CASNGYVPTGNTEAFF
DNA: TGTGCCAGCAATGGTTATGTCCCCACTGGGAACACTGAAGCTTTCTTT
size: few
J: TRBJ1-1
length: 16
V: TRBV12-3/TRBV12-4
D: NA

CDR3: CASSLGPDRQETQYF
DNA: TGCGCCAGCAGCTTGGGGCCGGACAGACAAGAGACCCAGTACTTC
size: few
J: TRBJ2-5
length: 15
V: TRBV5-1
D: NA

CDR3: CASSQVDLGFARGNEQFF
DNA: TGCGCCAGCAGCCAAGTGGATCTGGGCTTCGCGAGGGGCAATGAGCAGTTCTTC
size: NA
J: TRBJ2-1
length: 18
V: TRBV4-1
D: NA

CDR3: CSAHTGLAGLNEQFF
DNA: TGCAGTGCTCACACCGGACTAGCGGGATTAAATGAGCAGTTCTTC
size: NA
J: TRBJ2-1
length: 15
V: TRBV20-1
D: TRBD2

CDR3: CASSLDRSYSPLHF
DNA: TGTGCCAGCAGCTTAGACAGGAGTTATTCACCCCTCCACTTT
size: few
J: TRBJ1-6
length: 14
V: TRBV7-2
D: NA

CDR3: CASSDSGEQYF
DNA: TGCGCCAGCAGTGATAGCGGGGAGCAGTACTTC
size: few
J: TRBJ2-7
length: 11
V: TRBV10-2
D: TRBD2

CDR3: CAMGETGTQETQYF
DNA: TGTGCCATGGGGGAGACGGGAACCCAAGAGACCCAGTACTTC
size: few
J: TRBJ2-5
length: 14
V: TRBV10-3
D: NA

CDR3: CSASPVEGGYFKQYF
DNA: TGCAGTGCTAGCCCCGTGGAGGGGGGTTATTTTAAGCAGTACTTC
size: many
J: TRBJ2-7
length: 15
V: TRBV20-1
D: NA

CDR3: CSVGGSTADTQYF
DNA: TGCAGTGTGGGCGGGAGCACAGCAGATACGCAGTATTTT
size: NA
J: TRBJ2-3
length: 13
V: TRBV20-1
D: TRBD2

CDR3: CASSSQQGGEQYF
DNA: TGTGCCAGCAGTTCCCAACAGGGTGGCGAGCAGTACTTC
size: many
J: TRBJ2-7
length: 13
V: TRBV12-3/TRBV12-4
D: NA

CDR3: CASSPLYYNEQFF
DNA: TGTGCCAGCAGCCCGTTATACTACAATGAGCAGTTCTTC
size: many
J: TRBJ2-1
length: 13
V: TRBV7-9
D: NA

CDR3: CASRGGPWVNEQFF
DNA: TGTGCCAGCAGAGGGGGGCCGTGGGTTAATGAGCAGTTCTTC
size: NA
J: TRBJ2-1
length: 14
V: TRBV12-3/TRBV12-4
D: NA

CDR3: CSALGVTEAFF
DNA: TGCAGTGCTCTAGGCGTTACTGAAGCTTTCTTT
size: NA
J: TRBJ1-1
length: 11
V: TRBV20-1
D: NA

CDR3: CASSVGLAGGSTDTQYF
DNA: TGTGCCAGCAGCGTAGGACTAGCGGGGGGGAGCACAGATACGCAGTATTTT
size: few
J: TRBJ2-3
length: 17
V: TRBV7-6
D: TRBD2

CDR3: CASSQTGTTSSYNEQFF
DNA: TGTGCCAGCAGCCAAACCGGGACTACGAGCTCCTACAATGAGCAGTTCTTC
size: NA
J: TRBJ2-1
length: 17
V: TRBV4-2
D: TRBD2

CDR3: CASSYFYRSNSPLHF
DNA: TGTGCCAGCAGTTATTTTTACAGAAGCAATTCACCCCTCCACTTT
size: few
J: TRBJ1-6
length: 15
V: TRBV6-5
D: NA

CDR3: CASRPAGGVDGELFF
DNA: TGTGCCAGCAGACCCGCCGGGGGAGTTGACGGGGAGCTGTTTTTT
size: few
J: TRBJ2-2
length: 15
V: TRBV25-1
D: NA

CDR3: CASSQDGTSSYEQYF
DNA: TGTGCCAGCAGCCAAGATGGGACTAGCAGCTACGAGCAGTACTTC
size: NA
J: TRBJ2-7
length: 15
V: TRBV3-1
D: TRBD2

CDR3: CATSTAGTGVRTQYF
DNA: TGTGCCACCAGCACAGCCGGGACAGGGGTTCGTACGCAGTATTTT
size: many
J: TRBJ2-3
length: 15
V: TRBV15
D: TRBD1

CDR3: CASKGTGQAYEQYF
DNA: TGTGCCAGCAAAGGGACAGGTCAGGCCTACGAGCAGTACTTC
size: NA
J: TRBJ2-7
length: 14
V: TRBV28
D: TRBD1

CDR3: CSVVFGSMSDTQYF
DNA: TGCAGCGTTGTATTTGGGTCAATGTCGGATACGCAGTATTTT
size: many
J: TRBJ2-3
length: 14
V: TRBV29-1
D: NA

CDR3: CASYSREGLGEQFF
DNA: TGTGCCAGCTATTCGCGGGAGGGCCTTGGTGAGCAGTTCTTC
size: few
J: TRBJ2-1
length: 14
V: TRBV11-2
D: TRBD2

CDR3: CSARAGQGVYEQYF
DNA: TGCAGTGCTAGAGCGGGACAGGGAGTCTACGAGCAGTACTTC
size: NA
J: TRBJ2-7
length: 14
V: TRBV20-1
D: TRBD1

CDR3: CASSLPPPGTPNEQFF
DNA: TGTGCCAGCAGTTTGCCACCTCCGGGGACTCCCAATGAGCAGTTCTTC
size: few
J: TRBJ2-1
length: 16
V: TRBV12-3/TRBV12-4
D: NA

CDR3: CASSPLGLAGDNQETQYF
DNA: TGCGCCAGCAGCCCACTAGGACTAGCGGGGGATAACCAAGAGACCCAGTACTTC
size: NA
J: TRBJ2-5
length: 18
V: TRBV5-1
D: TRBD2

CDR3: CASSFARASGTDTQYF
DNA: TGTGCCAGCAGTTTCGCTCGGGCTAGCGGAACAGATACGCAGTATTTT
size: few
J: TRBJ2-3
length: 16
V: TRBV28
D: TRBD2

CDR3: CASSVAGGQVYNEQFF
DNA: TGTGCCAGCAGCGTAGCTGGTGGTCAGGTCTACAATGAGCAGTTCTTC
size: NA
J: TRBJ2-1
length: 16
V: TRBV9
D: NA

CDR3: CASSQTGRGNSPLHF
DNA: TGCGCCAGCAGCCAAACAGGTCGAGGCAATTCACCCCTCCACTTT
size: NA
J: TRBJ1-6
length: 15
V: TRBV4-1
D: NA

CDR3: CASSPWDRTYGYTF
DNA: TGTGCCAGCAGTCCTTGGGACAGGACCTATGGCTACACCTTC
size: few
J: TRBJ1-2
length: 14
V: TRBV6-1
D: TRBD1

CDR3: CASSTPVLAALSYEQYF
DNA: TGTGCCAGCAGCACCCCCGTCCTAGCGGCACTCTCCTACGAGCAGTACTTC
size: NA
J: TRBJ2-7
length: 17
V: TRBV7-8
D: TRBD2